One sample yielded the 27 T cell receptor beta chains listed below, sequenced in a study of blood T cell repertoires in COVID-19. TCRdb's copy holds only in-frame clones and misses some; the assay was immunoSEQ multiplex PCR. The sample has tens of thousands of clones; roughly 85% are singletons. Sequenced material: peripheral blood. These receptors all come from a human donor in a cohort sampled during active COVID-19.

The V call is TRBV5-1, the J call TRBJ2-1, with D perhaps TRBD1 (6 bases). The V and J ends lost 5 bases and 4 bases respectively, with 19 bases between them. This CDR3 is 16 amino acids long. The V gene's germline CDR1 is SGHRS and CDR2 YFSETQ. The CDR3 sequence is CASRFAWTASYNEQFF. CDR3 sequence (DNA): TGCGCCAGCAGATTCGCTTGGACAGCCTCTTACAATGAGCAGTTCTTC.

The chain has TRBV11-2 and TRBJ1-1; no definite D call. Trimming took 5 bases from V and 1 from J, leaving 11 bases between them. Germline CDR1 SGHAT, CDR2 FQNNGV. This CDR3 has 14 residues. CDR3 DNA: TGTGCCAGCAGCCTTTCGACGGGGAACACTGAAGCTTTCTTT. Its translation is CASSLSTGNTEAFF. The complete variable domain, with remaining parts taken from reference TRBV11-2 and TRBJ1-1, reads EAGVAQSPRYKIIEKRQSVAFWCNPISGHATLYWYQQILGQGPKLLIQFQNNGVVDDSQLPKDRFSAERLKGVDSTLKIQPAKLEDSAVYLCASSLSTGNTEAFFGQGTRLTVV.

This clone was seen just once. This sequence joins TRBV7-2 and TRBJ1-3; unclear D gene. V lost 0 bases and J lost 9, with 9 bases in between. CDR1 and CDR2 from the germline V gene are SGHTA and FQGNSA. CDR3 length equals 13 residues. CDR3 loop: CASSLAFEGTIYF. DNA of the CDR3: TGTGCCAGCAGCTTAGCGTTCGAGGGCACCATATATTTT. The entire variable domain, with the rest obtained from reference TRBV7-2 and TRBJ1-3, is as follows: GAGVSQSPSNKVTEKGKDVELRCDPISGHTALYWYRQSLGQGLEFLIYFQGNSAPDKSGLPSDRFSAERTGGSVSTLTIQRTQQEDSAVYLCASSLAFEGTIYFGEGSWLTVV.

CDR3 region: CAQARDRGYEQYF. The CDR3 DNA follows: TGTGCCCAAGCGCGGGACAGGGGCTACGAGCAGTACTTC. The chain uses TRBV30 and TRBJ2-7; 10 nucleotides line up with TRBD1. The CDR3 has 13 amino acids. Per germline, CDR1 GTSNPN and CDR2 SVGIG (reference sequence). With V trimmed by 8 bases and J by 3 bases, 7 bases remained unmatched. The variable domain in full, with the rest retrieved from reference TRBV30 and TRBJ2-7, is SQTIHQWPATLVQPVGSPLSLECTVEGTSNPNLYWYRQAAGRGLQLLFYSVGIGQISSEVPQNLSASRPQDRQFILSSKKLLLSDSGFYLCAQARDRGYEQYFGPGTRLTVT.

The rearrangement uses TRBV28 and TRBJ1-1, with 7 bases matching TRBD1. J gave up 0 bases and V 4 bases, and 8 bases lay outside the gene matches. The V gene's germline CDR1 is MDHEN and CDR2 SYDVKM. The CDR3 runs 16 residues. The chain's CDR3 is CASSSRRQGLNTEAFF. For the CDR3, the DNA is TGTGCCAGCAGTTCCCGTAGACAGGGATTGAACACTGAAGCTTTCTTT.

This clone was counted once. The chain combines TRBV5-4 with TRBJ2-5, with 9 bases fitting TRBD1. The CDR3 has 14 amino acids. After removal of 0 bases from V and 5 bases from J, the junction contained 2 bases not matched to a gene. CDR1 and CDR2 (germline): SGHNT, YYREEE (reference sequence). The CDR3 DNA is TGTGCCAGCAGCTTGGACAGGGGGCTCGAGACCCAGTACTTC. Amino acids: CASSLDRGLETQYF. Drawing the rest from reference TRBV5-4 and TRBJ2-5, the complete variable domain is ETGVTQSPTHLIKTRGQQVTLRCSSQSGHNTVSWYQQALGQGPQFIFQYYREEENGRGNFPPRFSGLQFPNYSSELNVNALELDDSALYLCASSLDRGLETQYFGPGTRLLVL.

V and J are TRBV5-1 and TRBJ1-2, with D perhaps matching TRBD1 (6 bases). The germline V gene has CDR1 SGHRS and CDR2 YFSETQ. This CDR3 region has 15 residues. V was cut by 3 bases and J by 5 bases, with 17 bases left in between. CDR3 region: CASSSRPGHGYGYTF. The CDR3, as DNA: TGCGCCAGCAGCTCTAGGCCGGGACACGGATATGGCTACACCTTC.

This clone was detected a few times. The rearrangement links TRBV6-2 or TRBV6-3 to TRBJ2-7; 8 bases match TRBD1. The CDR3 extends over 13 amino acids. CDR1 MNHEY and CDR2 SVGEGT come from the germline V gene. V lost 0 bases and J lost 6; bases outside the gene matches: 1. The CDR3 DNA sequence: TGTGCCAGCAGTTACTCCGACAGGGGCGAGCAGTACTTC. As protein: CASSYSDRGEQYF.

V and J are TRBV6-5 and TRBJ1-4; TRBD1 agrees at 7 bases. This CDR3 has 13 residues. Germline V CDR1 and CDR2: MNHEY, SVGAGI. With V trimmed by 7 bases and J by 8 bases, 7 bases remained unmatched. For the CDR3, the DNA is TGTGCCAGCACGGGGAACAGGGGAGAAAAACTGTTTTTT. Translation: CASTGNRGEKLFF.

The rearrangement uses TRBV2 and TRBJ2-5; D perhaps matches TRBD1 (6 bases). The CDR3 length is 14 residues. Germline V gene lookup returns CDR1 SNHLY and CDR2 FYNNEI. V dropped 6 bases and J dropped 3 bases, with 14 bases sitting between them. CDR3 in amino acids: CASSLSGVKETQYF. The CDR3 DNA is TGTGCCAGCAGCTTGTCAGGGGTCAAAGAGACCCAGTACTTC.

Here the CDR3 DNA reads TGTGCCAGCGTGGCAATCAATGAGCAGTTCTTC. Protein: CASVAINEQFF. This sequence joins TRBV28 and TRBJ2-1; D ambiguous. With 8 bases removed from V and 6 bases from J, the gap between germline ends came to 8 bases. The CDR3 is 11 residues long. The V gene's germline CDR1 is MDHEN and CDR2 SYDVKM.

The chain combines TRBV10-1 with TRBJ2-3; TRBD2 is a possible D gene (6 bases). The ends were cut back, 6 bases at V and 0 bases at J, with 10 bases in the middle. This CDR3 comprises 14 residues. Germline assignment: CDR1 WNHNN and CDR2 SYGVQD (reference sequence). In DNA form, the CDR3 reads TGCGCCAGCAGCACCGGGACTAGCACAGATACGCAGTATTTT. It translates to CASSTGTSTDTQYF.

The chain links TRBV6-2 or TRBV6-3 to TRBJ2-7; TRBD2 matches 8 bases. The germline CDR1 and CDR2 sequences are MNHEY and SVGEGT. CDR3 length: 13 residues. J lost 2 bases, V lost 6 bases, and 3 bases had no gene match. CDR3 coding DNA: TGTGCCAGCAGCAATAGCGGGACCTACGAGCAGTACTTC. Encoded protein: CASSNSGTYEQYF.

This sequence joins TRBV9 and TRBJ2-3; 8 bases line up with TRBD2. CDR1 and CDR2 from the germline V gene are SGDLS and YYNGEE. The CDR3 contains 13 residues. V shed 0 bases and J 11 bases; nucleotides not matched to a gene: 5. In nucleotides, the CDR3 is TGTGCCAGCAGCGTAGAGCGGGGGAGGGGGCAGTATTTT. Translating gives CASSVERGRGQYF. The complete variable domain, with remaining parts taken from reference TRBV9 and TRBJ2-3, reads DSGVTQTPKHLITATGQRVTLRCSPRSGDLSVYWYQQSLDQGLQFLIQYYNGEERAKGNILERFSAQQFPDLHSELNLSSLELGDSALYFCASSVERGRGQYFGPGTRLTVL.

The chain uses TRBV4-3 and TRBJ2-7, with TRBD1 matching 7 bases. V lost 0 bases to trimming and J lost 3 bases; unmatched junction nucleotides: 5. Germline V CDR1 and CDR2: LGHNA, YSLEER. The CDR3 spans 15 residues. CDR3 nucleotides: TGCGCCAGCAGCCAAGAAAGACAGGGAATCTACGAGCAGTACTTC. This translates into CASSQERQGIYEQYF.

This clone came up once. The chain uses TRBV19 and TRBJ2-4, with 7 bases matching TRBD1. The CDR3 has 15 amino acids. V was clipped by 5 bases and J by 0 bases; unmatched bases: 4. Germline V CDR1 and CDR2: LNHDA, SQIVND (reference sequence). CDR3 sequence (DNA): TGTGCCAGTAGTCCAGACAGGGTAGCCAAAAACATTCAGTACTTC. Amino acid sequence: CASSPDRVAKNIQYF.

The rearrangement uses TRBV19 and TRBJ1-5; 7 bases are shared with TRBD1. Per the germline V gene, CDR1 is LNHDA and CDR2 is SQIVND (reference sequence). The CDR3 contains 18 residues. Germline trimming cut 1 base from V and 0 bases from J; bases unmatched to any gene: 9. CDR3 sequence: CASSIANRGGHSNQPQHF. The CDR3 DNA is TGTGCCAGTAGTATAGCTAACAGGGGAGGACATAGCAATCAGCCCCAGCATTTT.

The chain combines TRBV2 with TRBJ2-1; D uncertain. The CDR3 consists of 14 residues. The V gene lost 7 bases and the J gene lost 8 bases, with 18 bases spanning the gap. Looked up from germline, CDR1 is SNHLY and CDR2 is FYNNEI. CDR3 nucleotides: TGTGCCAGCAATGGGCTCCATAGAGTAGATGAGCAGTTCTTC. It is translated as CASNGLHRVDEQFF.

The rearrangement links TRBV9 to TRBJ2-5, with TRBD2 matching over 9 bases. The V segment lost 1 base and the J segment 5 bases; nucleotides outside the gene matches: 9. Germline V gives CDR1 SGDLS, CDR2 YYNGEE. The length of the CDR3 is 16 residues. CDR3 residues: CASSVRTSAAWETQYF. CDR3 in DNA: TGTGCCAGCAGCGTACGGACTAGCGCGGCCTGGGAGACCCAGTACTTC.

The chain couples TRBV11-2 to TRBJ2-1; D is possibly TRBD2 (6 bases). Germline V gives CDR1 SGHAT, CDR2 FQNNGV. The V gene lost 5 bases and the J gene lost 0 bases, with 14 bases spanning the gap. This CDR3 is built from 16 residues. The CDR3 DNA follows: TGTGCCAGCAGCGTCCTCGGGAGTGGCTCCTACAATGAGCAGTTCTTC. This codes for CASSVLGSGSYNEQFF.

This clone was seen only a few times. J is TRBJ2-1 and V is TRBV10-1, with 8 bases aligning to TRBD2. Per germline, CDR1 WNHNN and CDR2 SYGVQD (reference sequence). V trimming: 3 bases; J trimming: 4 bases; junction bases outside the gene matches: 5. CDR3 length: 15 residues. CDR3: CASSDGREGYNEQFF. The CDR3 DNA sequence: TGCGCCAGCAGTGATGGTCGGGAGGGATACAATGAGCAGTTCTTC.

This clone was observed a handful of times. The rearrangement uses TRBV7-2 and TRBJ2-7, with 7 nucleotides matching TRBD2. This CDR3 spans 14 amino acids. With 4 bases clipped from V and 2 bases from J, the junction kept 5 bases outside the gene matches. Germline CDR1 and CDR2: SGHTA and FQGNSA. The CDR3 DNA reads TGTGCCAGCAGCTCCGGGACTACCCCCTACGAGCAGTACTTC. Protein sequence: CASSSGTTPYEQYF. Filled out from reference TRBV7-2 and TRBJ2-7, the complete variable domain reads GAGVSQSPSNKVTEKGKDVELRCDPISGHTALYWYRQSLGQGLEFLIYFQGNSAPDKSGLPSDRFSAERTGGSVSTLTIQRTQQEDSAVYLCASSSGTTPYEQYFGPGTRLTVT.

This sequence joins TRBV5-1 and TRBJ2-6; 8 bases agree with TRBD1. V dropped 5 bases and J dropped 0; count of bases not matched to a gene: 4. This CDR3 is 16 amino acids long. Germline-derived CDR1 and CDR2 are SGHRS and YFSETQ. The DNA for the CDR3 is TGCGCCAGCAGTGGACAGGGCTTCTCTGGGGCCAACGTCCTGACTTTC. This gives the protein CASSGQGFSGANVLTF.

The chain recombines TRBV11-2 with TRBJ2-5; D gene ambiguous. The V gene's germline CDR1 is SGHAT and CDR2 FQNNGV. Trimming removed 5 bases from V and 5 bases from J, with 15 bases in between. The CDR3 has 14 amino acids. The chain's CDR3 is CASSARRGPETQYF. The CDR3, as DNA: TGTGCCAGCAGCGCCCGTCGTGGGCCGGAGACCCAGTACTTC.

The chain links TRBV19 to TRBJ1-2; 7 bases agree with TRBD1. V gave up 1 base and J gave up 8 bases; unmatched junction bases: 10. CDR1 and CDR2 (germline): LNHDA, SQIVND (reference sequence). CDR3 size: 15 residues. The CDR3 loop is CASSIGQQGLEGYTF. CDR3 DNA sequence: TGTGCCAGTAGTATAGGTCAACAGGGGCTCGAGGGCTACACCTTC.

J is TRBJ1-1 and V is TRBV12-3 or TRBV12-4; D unclear. Trimming cost V 3 bases and J 8 bases, with 7 bases left between them. The CDR3 contains 11 residues. The DNA for the CDR3 is TGTGCCAGCAGTTTGGGAGGAGAAGCTTTCTTT. Its translation: CASSLGGEAFF.

The V call is TRBV13, the J call TRBJ2-7; 9 bases agree with TRBD2. The germline V gene encodes CDR1 PRHDT and CDR2 FYEKMQ (reference sequence). The trim removed 3 bases at V and 2 bases at J, leaving 5 bases unmatched. The CDR3 contains 15 residues. The CDR3 is CASSFLAGSTYEQYF. The CDR3 region has the DNA TGTGCCAGCAGCTTCCTAGCGGGATCCACCTACGAGCAGTACTTC.